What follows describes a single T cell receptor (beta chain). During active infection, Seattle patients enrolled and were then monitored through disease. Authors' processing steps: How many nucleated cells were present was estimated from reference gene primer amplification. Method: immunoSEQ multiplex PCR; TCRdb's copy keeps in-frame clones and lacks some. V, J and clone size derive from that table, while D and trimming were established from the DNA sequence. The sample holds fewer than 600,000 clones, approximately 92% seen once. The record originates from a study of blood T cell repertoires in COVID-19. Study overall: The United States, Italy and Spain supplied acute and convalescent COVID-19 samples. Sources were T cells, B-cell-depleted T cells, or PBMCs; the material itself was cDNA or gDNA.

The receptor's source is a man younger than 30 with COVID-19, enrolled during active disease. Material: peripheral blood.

In nucleotides, the CDR3 is TGTGCCAGCAGTGCGGTTGCGGGAGGGGTCTACGAGCAGTACTTC. Its protein product is CASSAVAGGVYEQYF. The rearrangement uses TRBV27 and TRBJ2-7; TRBD2 agrees at 9 bases. Per germline, CDR1 MNHEY and CDR2 SMNVEV (reference sequence). CDR3 length: 15 residues. Trimming removed 5 bases from V and 3 bases from J; junction bases left unmatched: 8.